The next 11 T cell receptor beta chains were all read from a single sample in a study of regulatory T cells in long-lasting Graves disease. Regarding time point: persistent/refractory GD, antithyroid drugs over 5 years with positive TRAb. After RNA was extracted from PBMCs, the TCR library was made from it. To make TCR beta libraries, researchers used iRepertoire HTBI primers and Arm-PCR of CDR3 regions. MiXCR, applied by TCRdb to the multiplex PCR reads, yields one record per CDR3 protein. The repertoire holds 300,000 or so distinct CDR3 sequences, with roughly a fifth as singletons. Sample: peripheral blood mononuclear cells (PBMCs), taken when the disease was refractory, from a patient treated with antithyroid drugs. The source of these receptors is a female donor with Graves disease.

The CDR3 DNA reads as TGTGCCAGCAGCTTAAATCGCGGGACAGGGGCGAGGGATCGGTGCAATCAGCCCCAGCATTTT. It codes for CASSLNRGTGARDRCNQPQHF. The chain has TRBV7-3 and TRBJ1-5; 10 bases are a match to TRBD1. The germline V gene encodes CDR1 SGHTA and CDR2 FQGTGA. The J segment lost 2 bases and the V segment lost 1 base, leaving 17 bases of the junction unmatched. CDR3 length equals 21 residues.

In the case of this clonotype: Being one base from a much bigger clone, this may be a read error. The chain couples TRBV7-2 to TRBJ1-6, with TRBD1 as a possible D gene (6 bases). The length of the CDR3 is 14 residues. V dropped 5 bases and J dropped 11 bases, with 16 bases sitting between them. Per the germline V gene, CDR1 is SGHTA and CDR2 is FQGNSA. The CDR3 protein is CASSLGGYGPPLHF. DNA of the CDR3: TGTGCCAGCAGCCTAGGGGGTTATGGTCCACCCCTCCACTTT.

The V and J genes are TRBV5-5 and TRBJ1-5, with a tentative D call TRBD1 (5 bases). Per germline, CDR1 SGHKS and CDR2 YYEKEE (reference sequence). The CDR3 covers 14 residues. Trimming stripped 0 bases from V and 4 bases from J, with 8 bases between. The CDR3 spells CASSLEGANQPQHF. In nucleotides, the CDR3 is TGTGCCAGCAGCTTGGAAGGGGCGAATCAGCCCCAGCATTTT.

Ten or more counts support this clonotype. The rearrangement uses TRBV11-2 and TRBJ1-2; D gene unclear. From germline, CDR1 is SGHAT and CDR2 FQNNGV. V was shortened by 3 bases and J by 4 bases, with 9 bases between the two germline ends. CDR3 size: 13 residues. CDR3 DNA: TGTGCCAGCAGCTTGGGGTCCGGCTATGGCTACACCTTC. This encodes CASSLGSGYGYTF.

The chain joins TRBV4-2 to TRBJ1-3; D is unclear. The germline V gene has CDR1 LGHNA and CDR2 YNFKEQ. Trimming removed 2 bases at V and 2 bases at J, with 10 bases between. The CDR3 sequence is 15 residues long. Here the CDR3 reads CASSQSARTGNTIYF. In DNA, the CDR3 is TGTGCCAGCAGCCAATCGGCAAGGACTGGAAACACCATATATTTT.

This clonotype was recorded a few times. This chain uses TRBV19 with TRBJ2-2, with D perhaps TRBD2 (6 bases). Per germline, CDR1 LNHDA and CDR2 SQIVND (reference sequence). The CDR3 runs to 18 residues. V was clipped by 5 bases and J by 2 bases, with 21 bases between them. The CDR3 is CASSPTGFRGGNTGELFF. The CDR3 bases are TGTGCCAGTAGTCCTACGGGTTTTAGGGGAGGAAACACCGGGGAGCTGTTTTTT.

The V and J genes are TRBV14 and TRBJ1-2; D gene unclear. V was trimmed by 0 bases and J by 4 bases, leaving 15 bases between them. Germline values: CDR1 SGHDN, CDR2 FVKESK. This CDR3 comprises 16 residues. CDR3 bases: TGTGCCAGCAGCCAAGAATTCGCGGCTAATTCCTATGGCTACACCTTC. Its protein is CASSQEFAANSYGYTF.

A word on this clonotype: A single base separates this from a much larger clone, so it may be a read error. The chain joins TRBV11-3 to TRBJ2-2, with 9 bases lining up with TRBD1. Unmatched junction bases numbered 6, after V lost 5 bases and J lost 5 bases. Looked up from germline, CDR1 is SGHNT and CDR2 is YENEEA. The CDR3 extends over 15 amino acids. The CDR3 spells CASSAGQGRTGELFF. In DNA form, the CDR3 reads TGTGCCAGCAGCGCCGGACAGGGGCGAACCGGGGAGCTGTTTTTT.

J is TRBJ2-2 and V is TRBV3-1; 7 bases match TRBD1. This CDR3 contains 16 residues. V dropped 3 bases and J dropped 5; count of bases not matched to a gene: 9. Germline V CDR1 and CDR2: LGHDT, YNNKEL (reference sequence). The CDR3 nucleotides are TGTGCCAGCAGCCATAGACAGGGACCAAGGACCGGGGAGCTGTTTTTT. It encodes CASSHRQGPRTGELFF.

This chain uses TRBV6-1 with TRBJ2-7, with TRBD1 matching 9 bases. CDR1 and CDR2 (germline): MNHNS, SASEGT. V shed 2 bases, J shed 6 bases, and the junction held 14 bases outside the gene matches. The CDR3 sequence is 17 residues long. The CDR3 here is CASSEYRGPTPLGEQYF. The CDR3 DNA is TGTGCCAGCAGTGAATACAGGGGGCCGACCCCCTTGGGCGAGCAGTACTTC.

This clonotype was seen at least ten times. V gene TRBV28 combines with J gene TRBJ1-1; D gene uncertain. Germline-derived CDR1 and CDR2 are MDHEN and SYDVKM. V was cut by 6 bases and J by 1 base, with 15 bases left in between. This CDR3 region has 15 residues. The CDR3 sequence: CASRQLTDENTEAFF. As DNA, the CDR3 is TGTGCCAGCAGGCAATTGACGGACGAGAACACTGAAGCTTTCTTT.